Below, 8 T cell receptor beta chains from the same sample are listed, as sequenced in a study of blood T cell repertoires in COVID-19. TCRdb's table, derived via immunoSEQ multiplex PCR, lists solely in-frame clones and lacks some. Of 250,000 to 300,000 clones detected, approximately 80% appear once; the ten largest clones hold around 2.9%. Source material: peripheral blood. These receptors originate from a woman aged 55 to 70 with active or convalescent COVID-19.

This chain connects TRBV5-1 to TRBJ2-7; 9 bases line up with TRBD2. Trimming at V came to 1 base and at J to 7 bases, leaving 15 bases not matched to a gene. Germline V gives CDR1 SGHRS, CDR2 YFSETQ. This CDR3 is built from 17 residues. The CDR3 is CASSLRGGGGAYWEQYF. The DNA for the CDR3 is TGCGCCAGCAGCTTGAGAGGCGGCGGGGGGGCCTATTGGGAGCAGTACTTC.

This chain's CDR3 is CASSPQTATNEKLFF. In DNA, the CDR3 is TGTGCCAGCAGTCCACAGACAGCAACTAATGAAAAACTGTTTTTT. The chain has TRBV2 and TRBJ1-4, with D perhaps TRBD1 (5 bases). Looked up from germline, CDR1 is SNHLY and CDR2 is FYNNEI. The V end was cut by 5 bases, the J end by 0 bases, with 10 bases between. This CDR3 spans 15 amino acids.

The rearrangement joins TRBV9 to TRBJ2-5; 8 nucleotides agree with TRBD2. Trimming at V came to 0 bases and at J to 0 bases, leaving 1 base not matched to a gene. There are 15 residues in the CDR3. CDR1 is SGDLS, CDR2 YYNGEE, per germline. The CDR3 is CASSVGGGYQETQYF. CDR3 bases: TGTGCCAGCAGCGTAGGCGGGGGGTACCAAGAGACCCAGTACTTC.

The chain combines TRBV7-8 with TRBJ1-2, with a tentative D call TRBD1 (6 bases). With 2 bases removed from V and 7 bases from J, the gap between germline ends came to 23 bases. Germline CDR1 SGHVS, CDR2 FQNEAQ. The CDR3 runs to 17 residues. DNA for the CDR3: TGTGCCAGCAGCTTACTGGGGGCAGGGGCCGCCGTCGGTGGCTACACCTTC. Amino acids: CASSLLGAGAAVGGYTF.

The chain's CDR3 is CASSLGQVASYEQYF. DNA for the CDR3: TGCGCCAGCAGCTTGGGACAGGTGGCCTCCTACGAGCAGTACTTC. The V call is TRBV5-1, the J call TRBJ2-7, with TRBD1 as a possible D gene (6 bases). CDR3 length: 15 amino acids. Trimming left V 0 bases short and J 0 bases short, with 10 bases between. Germline V gene lookup returns CDR1 SGHRS and CDR2 YFSETQ.

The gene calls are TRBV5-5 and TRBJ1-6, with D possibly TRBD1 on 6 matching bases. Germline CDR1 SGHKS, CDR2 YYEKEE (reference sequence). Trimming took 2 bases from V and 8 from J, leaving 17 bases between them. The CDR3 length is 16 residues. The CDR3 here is CASSFEGGTNHSPLHF. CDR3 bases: TGTGCCAGCAGCTTTGAGGGGGGGACAAATCATTCACCCCTCCACTTT.

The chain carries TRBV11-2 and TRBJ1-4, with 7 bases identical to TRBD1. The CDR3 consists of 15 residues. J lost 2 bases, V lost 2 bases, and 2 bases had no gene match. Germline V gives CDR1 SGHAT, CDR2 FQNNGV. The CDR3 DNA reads TGTGCCAGCAGCTTATTACAGGGGACTAATGAAAAACTGTTTTTT. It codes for CASSLLQGTNEKLFF.

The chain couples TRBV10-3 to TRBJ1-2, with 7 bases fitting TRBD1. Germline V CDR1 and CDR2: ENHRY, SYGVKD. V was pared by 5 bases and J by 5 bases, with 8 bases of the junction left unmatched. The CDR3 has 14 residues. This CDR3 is CAISSGTEDYGYTF. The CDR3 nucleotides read TGTGCCATCAGTTCCGGGACAGAAGATTATGGCTACACCTTC.